This T cell receptor (beta chain) was obtained from a study of OX40 agonist ivuxolimab in advanced cancers. Study-wide results and caveats: Circulating CD4+ and CD8+ T cells showed clonal expansion by week 6 at 0.1 to 3.0 mg/kg. The study did not work out the antigen specificity of the expanded peripheral T cells. Averaged across samples, CD8+ T cells carried more expanded clones than CD4+ did. Partial responders receiving 0.1-3.0 mg/kg showed among the lowest clonal expansion.

Data came from immunoSEQ multiplex PCR; TCRdb stores just in-frame clones and leaves some out. The profile shows around 67,000 clones, 80% to 90% of them singletons. Per the germline V gene, CDR1 is SGHRS and CDR2 is YFSETQ. The ends were cut back, 4 bases at V and 6 bases at J, with 13 bases in the middle. The CDR3 spans 13 residues. This clone has just one count. Its cognate antigen is unknown. The origin of this receptor is an adult with an advanced solid tumor such as melanoma, head and neck, liver or kidney cancer. The chain employs TRBV5-1 and TRBJ1-2, with unresolved D. Sample: CD4+ or CD8+ T cells sorted from blood, taken in a trial of the OX40 agonist ivuxolimab. The CDR3 nucleotides are TGCGCCAGCAGCGTGATTCCCTCGGATGGCTACACCTTC. Its protein product is CASSVIPSDGYTF.